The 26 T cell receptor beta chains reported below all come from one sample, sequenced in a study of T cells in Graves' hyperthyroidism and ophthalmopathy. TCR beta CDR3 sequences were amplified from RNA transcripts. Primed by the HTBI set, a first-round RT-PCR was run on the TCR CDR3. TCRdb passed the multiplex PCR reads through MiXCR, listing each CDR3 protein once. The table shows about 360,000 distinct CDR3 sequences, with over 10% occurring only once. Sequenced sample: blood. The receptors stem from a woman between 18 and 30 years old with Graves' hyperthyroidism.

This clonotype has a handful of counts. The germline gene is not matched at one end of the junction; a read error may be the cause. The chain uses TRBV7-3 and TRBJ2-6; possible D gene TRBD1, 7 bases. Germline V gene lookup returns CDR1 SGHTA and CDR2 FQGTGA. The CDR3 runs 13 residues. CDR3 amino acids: CASSPQGGQFAHF. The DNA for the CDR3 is TGTGCCAGCAGCCCCCAGGGGGGCCAATTCGCTCACTTC.

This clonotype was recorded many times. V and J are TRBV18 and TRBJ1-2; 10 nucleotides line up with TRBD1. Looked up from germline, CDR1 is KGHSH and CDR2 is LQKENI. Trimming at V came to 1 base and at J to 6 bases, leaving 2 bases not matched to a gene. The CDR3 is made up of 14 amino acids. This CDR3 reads CASSPQTGGNGYTF. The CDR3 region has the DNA TGTGCCAGCTCACCACAGACAGGGGGCAATGGCTACACCTTC.

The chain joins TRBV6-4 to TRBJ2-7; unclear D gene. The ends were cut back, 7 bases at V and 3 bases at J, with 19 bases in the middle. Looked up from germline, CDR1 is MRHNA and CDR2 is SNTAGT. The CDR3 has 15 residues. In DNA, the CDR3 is TGTGCCAGCAATCGAAACACCCACTCTCTCTACGAGCAGTACTTC. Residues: CASNRNTHSLYEQYF.

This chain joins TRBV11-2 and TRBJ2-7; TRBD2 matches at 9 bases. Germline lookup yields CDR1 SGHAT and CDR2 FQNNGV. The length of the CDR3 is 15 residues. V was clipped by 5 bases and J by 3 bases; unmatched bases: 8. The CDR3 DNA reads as TGTGCCAGCAGCCAAGGGGGGACTAGCTACTACGAGCAGTACTTC. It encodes CASSQGGTSYYEQYF.

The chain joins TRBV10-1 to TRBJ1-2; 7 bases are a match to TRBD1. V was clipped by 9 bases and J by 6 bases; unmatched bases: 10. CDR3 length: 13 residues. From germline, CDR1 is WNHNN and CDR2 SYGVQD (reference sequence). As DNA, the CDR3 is TGCGCCAGGCCCAGGGGGGCAGAGGATGGCTACACCTTC. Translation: CARPRGAEDGYTF.

The CDR3 coding sequence is TGTGCCAGCAGTGGGGGCAGGGGCGATGGCTACACCTTC. Amino acid sequence: CASSGGRGDGYTF. The genes are TRBV6-1 and TRBJ1-2, with a weak D call TRBD1 (6 bases). Trimming pared 4 bases from V and 6 bases from J, leaving 12 bases between. This CDR3 is built from 13 residues. The germline CDR1 and CDR2 sequences are MNHNS and SASEGT.

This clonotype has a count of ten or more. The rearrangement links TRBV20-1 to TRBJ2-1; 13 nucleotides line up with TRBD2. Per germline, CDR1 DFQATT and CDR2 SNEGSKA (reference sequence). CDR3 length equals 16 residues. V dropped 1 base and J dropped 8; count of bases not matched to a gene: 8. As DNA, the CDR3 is TGCAGTGCTAGAGTCACCGGGACTAGCGGGATCCATGAGCAGTTCTTC. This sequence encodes CSARVTGTSGIHEQFF.

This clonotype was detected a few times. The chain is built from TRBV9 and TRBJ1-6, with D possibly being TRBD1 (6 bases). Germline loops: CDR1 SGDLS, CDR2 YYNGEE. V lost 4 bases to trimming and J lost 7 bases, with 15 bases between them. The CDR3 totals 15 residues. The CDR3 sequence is CASSPGGRWNSPLHF. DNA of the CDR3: TGTGCCAGCAGCCCTGGGGGGCGTTGGAATTCACCCCTCCACTTT.

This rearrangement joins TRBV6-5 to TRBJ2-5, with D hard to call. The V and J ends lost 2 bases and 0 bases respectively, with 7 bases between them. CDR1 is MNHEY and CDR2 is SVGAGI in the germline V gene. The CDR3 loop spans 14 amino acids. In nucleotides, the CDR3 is TGTGCCAGCAGTTACGCTCCAAACCAAGAGACCCAGTACTTC. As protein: CASSYAPNQETQYF.

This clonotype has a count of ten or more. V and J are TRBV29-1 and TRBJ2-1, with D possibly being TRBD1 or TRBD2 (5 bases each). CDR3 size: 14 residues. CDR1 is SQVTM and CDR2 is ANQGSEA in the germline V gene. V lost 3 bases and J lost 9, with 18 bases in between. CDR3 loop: CSVEKTENRGEQFF. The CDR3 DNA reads TGCAGCGTTGAGAAGACAGAAAACCGGGGTGAGCAGTTCTTC.

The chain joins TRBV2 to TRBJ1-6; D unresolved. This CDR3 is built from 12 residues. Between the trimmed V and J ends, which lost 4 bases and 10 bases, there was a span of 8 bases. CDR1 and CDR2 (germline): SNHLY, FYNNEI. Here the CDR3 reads CASSVKGSPLHF. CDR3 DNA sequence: TGTGCCAGCAGTGTGAAGGGCTCACCCCTCCACTTT. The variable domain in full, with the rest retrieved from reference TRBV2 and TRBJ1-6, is EPEVTQTPSHQVTQMGQEVILRCVPISNHLYFYWYRQILGQKVEFLVSFYNNEISEKSEIFDDQFSVERPDGSNFTLKIRSTKLEDSAMYFCASSVKGSPLHFGNGTRLTVT.

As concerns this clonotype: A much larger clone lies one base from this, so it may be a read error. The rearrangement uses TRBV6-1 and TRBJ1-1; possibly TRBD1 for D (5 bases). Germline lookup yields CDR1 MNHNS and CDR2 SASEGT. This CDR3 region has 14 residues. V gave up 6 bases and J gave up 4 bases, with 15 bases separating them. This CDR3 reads CASSPQTEGTEAFF. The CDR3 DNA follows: TGTGCCAGCAGCCCTCAGACAGAGGGCACTGAAGCTTTCTTT.

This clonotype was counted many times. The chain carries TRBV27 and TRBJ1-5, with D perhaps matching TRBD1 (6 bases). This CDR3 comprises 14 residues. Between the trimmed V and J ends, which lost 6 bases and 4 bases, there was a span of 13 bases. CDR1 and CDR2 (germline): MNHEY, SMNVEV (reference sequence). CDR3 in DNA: TGTGCCAGCAGGGGCGGACAGAAGAATCAGCCCCAGCATTTT. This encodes CASRGGQKNQPQHF.

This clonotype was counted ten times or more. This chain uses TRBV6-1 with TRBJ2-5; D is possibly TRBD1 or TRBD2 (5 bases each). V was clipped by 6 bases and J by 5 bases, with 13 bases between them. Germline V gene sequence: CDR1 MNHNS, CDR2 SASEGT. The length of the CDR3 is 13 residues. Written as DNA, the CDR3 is TGTGCCAGCAGACCGGGACCGGCGGAGACCCAGTACTTC. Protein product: CASRPGPAETQYF.

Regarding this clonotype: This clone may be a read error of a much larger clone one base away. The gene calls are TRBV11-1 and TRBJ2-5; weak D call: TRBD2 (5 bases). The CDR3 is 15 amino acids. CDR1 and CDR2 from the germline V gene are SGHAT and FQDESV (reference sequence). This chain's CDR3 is CAGSLALSSTETQYF. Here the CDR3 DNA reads TGTGCCGGCAGCTTAGCGCTCTCCTCGACAGAGACCCAGTACTTC.

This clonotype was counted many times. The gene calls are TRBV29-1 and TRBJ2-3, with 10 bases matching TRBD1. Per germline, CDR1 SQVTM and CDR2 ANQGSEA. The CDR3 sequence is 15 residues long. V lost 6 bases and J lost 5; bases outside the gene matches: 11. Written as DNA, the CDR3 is TGCAGCGTATTTCCGGGACAGGGGATTATAGATACGCAGTATTTT. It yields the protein CSVFPGQGIIDTQYF.

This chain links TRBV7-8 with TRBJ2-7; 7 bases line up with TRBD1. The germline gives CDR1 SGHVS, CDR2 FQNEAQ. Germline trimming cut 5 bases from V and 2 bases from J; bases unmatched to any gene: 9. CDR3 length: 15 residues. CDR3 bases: TGTGCCAGCAGCCAGACAGGGCGCCTGGCCTACGAGCAGTACTTC. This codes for CASSQTGRLAYEQYF.

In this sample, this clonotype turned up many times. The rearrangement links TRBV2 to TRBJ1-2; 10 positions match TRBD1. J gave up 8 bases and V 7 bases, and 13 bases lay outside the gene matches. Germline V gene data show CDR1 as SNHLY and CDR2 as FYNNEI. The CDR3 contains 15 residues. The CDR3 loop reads CASTTLWTGGSGYTF. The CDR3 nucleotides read TGTGCCAGCACCACCTTGTGGACAGGGGGATCGGGCTACACCTTC. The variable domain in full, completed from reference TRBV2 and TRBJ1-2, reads EPEVTQTPSHQVTQMGQEVILRCVPISNHLYFYWYRQILGQKVEFLVSFYNNEISEKSEIFDDQFSVERPDGSNFTLKIRSTKLEDSAMYFCASTTLWTGGSGYTFGSGTRLTVV.

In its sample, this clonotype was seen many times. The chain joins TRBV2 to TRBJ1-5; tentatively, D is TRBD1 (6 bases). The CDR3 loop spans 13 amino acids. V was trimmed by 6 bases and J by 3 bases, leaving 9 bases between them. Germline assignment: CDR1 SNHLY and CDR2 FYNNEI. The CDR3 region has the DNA TGTGCCAGCAGCCGGGACACCAATCAGCCCCAGCATTTT. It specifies CASSRDTNQPQHF.

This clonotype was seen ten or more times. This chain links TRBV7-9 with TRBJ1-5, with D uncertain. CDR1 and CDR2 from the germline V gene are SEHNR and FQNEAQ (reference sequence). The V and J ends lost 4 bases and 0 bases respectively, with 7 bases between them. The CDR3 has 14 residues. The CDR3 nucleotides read TGTGCCAGCAGCTCCCCACATAGCAATCAGCCCCAGCATTTT. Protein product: CASSSPHSNQPQHF.

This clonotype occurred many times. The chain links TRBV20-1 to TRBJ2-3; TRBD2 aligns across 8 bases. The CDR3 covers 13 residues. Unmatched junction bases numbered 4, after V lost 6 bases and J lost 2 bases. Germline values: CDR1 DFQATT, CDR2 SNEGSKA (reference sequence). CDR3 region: CSASGGHTDTQYF. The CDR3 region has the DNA TGCAGTGCCTCGGGGGGGCACACAGATACGCAGTATTTT.

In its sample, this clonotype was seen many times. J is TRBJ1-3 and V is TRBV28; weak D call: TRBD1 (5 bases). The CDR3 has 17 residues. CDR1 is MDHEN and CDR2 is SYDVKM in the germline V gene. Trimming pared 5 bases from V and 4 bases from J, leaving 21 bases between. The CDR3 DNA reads TGTGCCAGCAGTCCGCCCGGGGCGTTCTCTTCCGGAAACACCATATATTTT. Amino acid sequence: CASSPPGAFSSGNTIYF.

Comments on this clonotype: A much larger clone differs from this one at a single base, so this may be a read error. The CDR3 sequence: CSARFQGATYEQFF. In nucleotides, the CDR3 is TGCAGTGCTAGGTTCCAGGGGGCGACCTACGAGCAGTTCTTC. The rearrangement uses TRBV20-1 and TRBJ2-7, with 8 positions matching TRBD1. The DNA matches TRBJ2-1 better at its end, which makes the J call doubtful. The CDR3 runs to 14 residues. Germline-derived CDR1 and CDR2 are DFQATT and SNEGSKA (reference sequence).

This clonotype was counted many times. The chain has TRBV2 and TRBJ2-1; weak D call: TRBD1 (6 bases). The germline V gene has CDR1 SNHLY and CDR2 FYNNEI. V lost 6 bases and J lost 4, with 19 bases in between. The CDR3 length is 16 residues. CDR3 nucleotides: TGTGCCAGCAGATACCGGGACACTCCATCTTACAATGAGCAGTTCTTC. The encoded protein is CASRYRDTPSYNEQFF.

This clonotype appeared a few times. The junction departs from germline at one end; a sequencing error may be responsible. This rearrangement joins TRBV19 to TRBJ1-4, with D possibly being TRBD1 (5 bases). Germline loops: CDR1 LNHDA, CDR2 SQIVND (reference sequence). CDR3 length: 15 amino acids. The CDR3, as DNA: TGTGCCAGTAGTTTAGAAAGGGGACCTGCAGAAAAACTGTTTTTT. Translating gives CASSLERGPAEKLFF.

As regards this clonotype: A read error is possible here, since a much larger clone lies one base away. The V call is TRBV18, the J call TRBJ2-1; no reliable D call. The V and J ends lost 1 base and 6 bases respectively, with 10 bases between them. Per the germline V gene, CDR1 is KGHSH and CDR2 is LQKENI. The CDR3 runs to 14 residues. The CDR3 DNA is TGTGCCAGCTCACCACAGGAATTTTGCAATGAGCAGTTCTTC. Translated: CASSPQEFCNEQFF.